A single sample gave rise to the 7 T cell receptor beta chains below, sequenced in a study of T cell repertoires in cytomegalovirus infection. These TCRs' antigens remain unknown. TCRdb ran MiXCR on the reads and lists one entry per CDR3 protein. The table lists roughly 990,000 distinct CDR3 sequences, around 32% of them singletons. Sequencing was performed on cultured CD8+ T cells from PBMCs, taken from culture after CMV antigen stimulation. The receptors come from a human donor in good health (CMV status not recorded). Some clones in this sample may be carry-over from other donors' samples.

The chain links TRBV10-3 to TRBJ2-3; D perhaps matches TRBD1 (5 bases). CDR1 is ENHRY and CDR2 is SYGVKD in the germline V gene. The CDR3 is made up of 12 amino acids. Between the trimmed V and J ends, which lost 6 bases and 6 bases, there was a span of 10 bases. CDR3 sequence reads: CAIRLGRDTQYF. The CDR3, as DNA: TGTGCCATCAGATTGGGGCGCGATACGCAGTATTTT.

Notes on this clonotype: Sequence at one end of the junction differs from germline and may be a read error. The genes are TRBV6-5 and TRBJ2-1; D ambiguous. The germline gives CDR1 MNHEY, CDR2 SVGAGI. This CDR3 region has 8 residues. The CDR3 DNA is TGTGCCAGCTATTACACCCTCTTC. This gives the protein CASYYTLF.

The chain uses TRBV4-3 and TRBJ2-7; no reliable D call. Germline CDR1 reads LGHNA; CDR2 reads YSLEER. Trimming shortened V by 0 bases and J by 2 bases, and 11 bases separated the two germline ends. The CDR3 has 15 amino acids. The CDR3: CASSQDPDGAYEQYV. The CDR3 DNA reads as TGCGCCAGCAGCCAAGATCCGGACGGAGCCTACGAGCAGTACGTC.

V is TRBV7-9 and J is TRBJ1-5; D is unresolved. The CDR3 runs 12 residues. Trimming removed 5 bases from V and 3 bases from J, with 5 bases in between. Germline V gene sequence: CDR1 SEHNR, CDR2 FQNEAQ (reference sequence). The CDR3 sequence: CASSATNQPQHF. The CDR3 DNA reads TGTGCCAGCAGCGCCACCAATCAGCCCCAGCATTTT.

Details on this clonotype: An end of the junction does not agree with germline; a read error may underlie this. This chain connects TRBV7-2 to TRBJ2-1; 14 positions match TRBD2. Germline CDR1 is SGHTA and CDR2 is FQGNSA. CDR3 length: 20 amino acids. DNA for the CDR3: TGTGCCAGCAGCTCGTACGGGACTAGCGGGGGCCCCTACTCCCACAATGAGCAGTTCTTC. Amino acid sequence: CASSSYGTSGGPYSHNEQFF.

This clonotype was seen at least ten times. The chain uses TRBV4-1 and TRBJ2-1, with TRBD2 matching over 12 bases. The CDR3 totals 16 residues. CDR1 is MGHRA, CDR2 YSYEKL, per germline. The V and J ends lost 5 bases and 9 bases, in that order; junction bases with no gene match: 11. The DNA of the CDR3 is TGCGCCAGCAGCTTTCGCCTAGCGGGGGGGCCTGGTGAGCAGTTCTTC. It translates to CASSFRLAGGPGEQFF.

The V and J genes are TRBV20-1 and TRBJ2-3; perhaps TRBD2 as D (5 bases). This CDR3 comprises 16 residues. V was pared by 0 bases and J by 6 bases, with 19 bases between. Germline CDR1 is DFQATT and CDR2 is SNEGSKA (reference sequence). CDR3 in amino acids: CSARDSGKARLDTQYF. The CDR3 region has the DNA TGCAGTGCTAGAGACAGCGGTAAGGCCCGCTTGGATACGCAGTATTTT.